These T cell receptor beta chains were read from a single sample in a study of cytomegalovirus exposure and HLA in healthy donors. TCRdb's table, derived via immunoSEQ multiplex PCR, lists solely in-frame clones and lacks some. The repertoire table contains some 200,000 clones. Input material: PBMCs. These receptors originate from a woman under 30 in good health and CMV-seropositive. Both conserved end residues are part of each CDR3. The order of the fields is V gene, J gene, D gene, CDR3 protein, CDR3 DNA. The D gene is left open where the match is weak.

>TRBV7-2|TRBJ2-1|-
CASSSQGNEQFF
TGTGCCAGCAGCTCACAGGGTAATGAGCAGTTCTTC
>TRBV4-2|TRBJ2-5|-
CASSQEGVRDQETQYF
TGTGCCAGCAGCCAAGAGGGAGTGAGGGACCAAGAGACCCAGTACTTC
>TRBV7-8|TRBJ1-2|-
CASSLGGPYGYTF
TGTGCCAGCAGCTTAGGAGGGCCCTATGGCTACACCTTC
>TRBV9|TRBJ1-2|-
CASRVESGVGGYTF
TGTGCCAGCAGGGTAGAATCGGGGGTTGGTGGCTACACCTTC
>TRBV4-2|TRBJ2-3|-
CASSQDPQRNTQYF
TGTGCCAGCAGCCAAGATCCCCAGCGGAATACGCAGTATTTT
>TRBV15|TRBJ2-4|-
CATSRVGLSGNIQYF
TGTGCCACCAGCAGGGTCGGACTATCGGGAAACATTCAGTACTTC
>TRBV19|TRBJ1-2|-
CASSTQGLGGYTF
TGTGCCAGTAGTACGCAGGGCCTAGGTGGCTACACCTTC
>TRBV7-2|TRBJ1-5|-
CASSLAGGFNQPQHF
TGTGCCAGCAGCTTAGCGGGAGGGTTCAATCAGCCCCAGCATTTT
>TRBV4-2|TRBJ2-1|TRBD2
CASSQEFGLAGNEQFF
TGTGCCAGCAGCCAAGAGTTCGGACTAGCTGGAAATGAGCAGTTCTTC
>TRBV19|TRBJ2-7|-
CASSTQAQGIYEQYF
TGTGCCAGTAGTACTCAAGCCCAGGGTATTTACGAGCAGTACTTC
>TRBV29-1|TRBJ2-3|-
CSVAPGVRTDTQYF
TGCAGCGTTGCACCCGGGGTTCGCACAGATACGCAGTATTTT
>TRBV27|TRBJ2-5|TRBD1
CASSRGRQETQYF
TGTGCCAGCAGCAGGGGGCGCCAAGAGACCCAGTACTTC
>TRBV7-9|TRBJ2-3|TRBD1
CASSSGTGLTDTQYF
TGTGCCAGCAGCTCCGGGACAGGACTCACAGATACGCAGTATTTT
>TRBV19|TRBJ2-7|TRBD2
CASSIDFSGGSYEQYF
TGTGCCAGTAGTATAGATTTCAGCGGGGGCTCCTACGAGCAGTACTTC
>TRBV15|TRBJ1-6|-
CATSRDHYNSPLHF
TGTGCCACCAGCAGAGATCACTACAATTCACCCCTCCACTTT
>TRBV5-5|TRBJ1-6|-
CASRPGVANSPLHF
TGTGCCAGCAGACCCGGGGTTGCGAATTCACCCCTCCACTTT
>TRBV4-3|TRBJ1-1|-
CASSSYLNTEAFF
TGCGCCAGCAGCTCATACTTGAACACTGAAGCTTTCTTT
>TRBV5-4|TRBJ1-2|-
CASSLVGQGGYTF
TGTGCCAGCAGCTTGGTAGGGCAGGGTGGCTACACCTTC
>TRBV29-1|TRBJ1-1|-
CSVERSAGSPNTEAFF
TGCAGCGTTGAACGGTCGGCAGGTTCGCCGAACACTGAAGCTTTCTTT
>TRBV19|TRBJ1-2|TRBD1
CASRGQGPYGYTF
TGTGCCAGTAGGGGACAGGGCCCCTATGGCTACACCTTC
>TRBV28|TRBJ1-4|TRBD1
CASSPGQVNEKLFF
TGTGCCAGCAGTCCTGGACAGGTTAATGAAAAACTGTTTTTT
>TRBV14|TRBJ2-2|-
CASSQVRSGELFF
TGTGCCAGCAGCCAAGTTCGGTCCGGGGAGCTGTTTTTT
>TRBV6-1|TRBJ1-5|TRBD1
CASGRDRLNNQPQHF
TGTGCCAGCGGCCGGGACAGGCTAAATAATCAGCCCCAGCATTTT
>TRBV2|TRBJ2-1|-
CASSDEESSYNEQFF
TGTGCCAGCAGTGATGAGGAATCCTCCTACAATGAGCAGTTCTTC
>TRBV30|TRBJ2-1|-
CACRENSYNEQFF
TGTGCCTGCCGGGAGAACTCCTACAATGAGCAGTTCTTC
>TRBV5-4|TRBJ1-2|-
CASSLDTGLYGYTF
TGTGCCAGCAGCTTGGATACTGGGCTTTATGGCTACACCTTC
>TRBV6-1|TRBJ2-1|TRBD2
CASSLWVAGDNEQFF
TGTGCCAGCAGTCTTTGGGTAGCGGGAGACAATGAGCAGTTCTTC
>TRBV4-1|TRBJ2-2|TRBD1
CASSQDSRGLGGELFF
TGCGCCAGCAGCCAAGATTCCAGGGGGCTTGGCGGGGAGCTGTTTTTT
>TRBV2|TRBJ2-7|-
CASIRSPGYGQYF
TGTGCCAGCATCCGAAGTCCCGGTTATGGGCAGTACTTC
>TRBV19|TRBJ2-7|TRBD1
CASSAGTGVSYEQYF
TGTGCCAGTAGCGCCGGGACAGGAGTTTCCTACGAGCAGTACTTC
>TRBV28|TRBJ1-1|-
CASSTRQGNTEAFF
TGTGCCAGCAGTACCCGTCAGGGGAACACTGAAGCTTTCTTT
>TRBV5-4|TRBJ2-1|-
CASSLPAYNEQFF
TGTGCCAGCAGCCTTCCCGCCTACAATGAGCAGTTCTTC
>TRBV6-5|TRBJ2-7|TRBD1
CASRPTGAEQYF
TGTGCCAGCAGACCGACAGGGGCCGAGCAGTACTTC
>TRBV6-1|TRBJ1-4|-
CASYGTFDEKLFF
TGTGCCAGCTACGGGACATTTGATGAAAAACTGTTTTTT
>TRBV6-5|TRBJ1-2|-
CASSRTGTAYGYTF
TGTGCCAGCAGCCGTACAGGGACGGCCTATGGCTACACCTTC
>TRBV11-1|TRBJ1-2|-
CASSPSARAGGYTF
TGTGCCAGCAGCCCTAGCGCCAGGGCGGGTGGCTACACCTTC
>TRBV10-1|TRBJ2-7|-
CASSEDRYEQYF
TGCGCCAGCAGTGAAGACAGGTACGAGCAGTACTTC
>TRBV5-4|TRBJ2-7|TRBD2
CASSRPTSGRASEQYF
TGTGCCAGCAGCCGTCCGACTAGCGGGAGGGCGTCAGAGCAGTACTTC
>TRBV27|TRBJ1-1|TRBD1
CASSLVTGGVGNTEAFF
TGTGCCAGCAGTTTGGTGACAGGGGGTGTGGGGAACACTGAAGCTTTCTTT
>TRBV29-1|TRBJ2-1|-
CSVEDQGRDKQFF
TGCAGCGTTGAAGATCAAGGGCGGGATAAGCAGTTCTTC
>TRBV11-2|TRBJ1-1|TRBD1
CASSLEMGQGNTEAFF
TGTGCCAGCAGCTTGGAGATGGGACAGGGGAATACTGAAGCTTTCTTT
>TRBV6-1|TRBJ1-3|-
CATLAGPGNTIYF
TGTGCCACTCTAGCGGGTCCAGGAAACACCATATATTTT
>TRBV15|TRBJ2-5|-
CATSRVRGETQYF
TGTGCCACCAGCAGAGTAAGGGGGGAGACCCAGTACTTC
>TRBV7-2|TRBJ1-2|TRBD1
CASSADRGRLYGYTF
TGTGCCAGCAGCGCGGACAGGGGGAGACTCTATGGCTACACCTTC